This note documents a single T cell receptor (beta chain) sequence. The data stem from a study of T cells in localized non-small cell lung cancer. The CDR3 extends over 11 amino acids. Per germline, CDR1 MNHEY and CDR2 SVGAGI. V was clipped by 6 bases and J by 6 bases, with 7 bases between them. Sequencing was performed with immunoSEQ multiplex PCR; in TCRdb, only in-frame clones are kept and a portion is missing. The sample has around 19,000 clones; around 87% are singletons. The sequence derives from a man between 40 and 70 years old with stage II squamous cell lung carcinoma. The sequencing used PBMCs, collected before any cancer treatment. The chain carries TRBV6-5 and TRBJ2-3; D uncertain. CDR3 protein: CASSYPDTQYF. DNA for the CDR3: TGTGCCAGCAGCTACCCTGATACGCAGTATTTT.